Listed below are T cell receptor beta chains from one sample, sequenced in a study of T cells after yellow fever vaccination. TCRdb redid the calling of the 5' RACE reads with MiXCR, one entry per CDR3 protein. The sample has 200,000 to 300,000 distinct CDR3 sequences; less than 8.5% are singletons. The sequences come from CD4+ T cells sorted from PBMCs, collected 15 days after the yellow fever booster vaccination. The receptor set was obtained from a man aged 25 to 45 who received the YFV17D yellow fever vaccine. The conserved cysteine and the conserved F or W are not part of the CDR3 here. A D gene is named only where the DNA matches it firmly.

j_call: TRBJ2-7
d_call: -
cdr3_length: 11
v_call: TRBV5-1
cdr3_aa: ASSLERSGEQY

j_call: TRBJ2-1
d_call: -
cdr3_length: 13
v_call: TRBV6-5
cdr3_aa: ASSYSKPSPNEQF

j_call: TRBJ2-3
d_call: -
cdr3_length: 8
v_call: TRBV20-1
cdr3_aa: SANPDTQY

j_call: TRBJ2-7
d_call: TRBD2
cdr3_length: 13
v_call: TRBV7-2
cdr3_aa: ASSSVAGELYEQY

j_call: TRBJ2-1
d_call: -
cdr3_length: 12
v_call: TRBV5-4
cdr3_aa: ASIQVGTPDEQF

j_call: TRBJ2-3
d_call: -
cdr3_length: 14
v_call: TRBV12-3/TRBV12-4
cdr3_aa: ASSFSSFDSTDTQY

j_call: TRBJ1-2
d_call: -
cdr3_length: 13
v_call: TRBV4-3
cdr3_aa: ASSQVPDRTYGYT

j_call: TRBJ2-7
d_call: TRBD2
cdr3_length: 13
v_call: TRBV28
cdr3_aa: ASSLSASGRSEQY

j_call: TRBJ1-4
d_call: -
cdr3_length: 10
v_call: TRBV10-3
cdr3_aa: AISAKNEKLF

j_call: TRBJ2-1
d_call: TRBD1
cdr3_length: 13
v_call: TRBV28
cdr3_aa: ASSLRGGRVNEQF

j_call: TRBJ2-3
d_call: -
cdr3_length: 12
v_call: TRBV20-1
cdr3_aa: SGVTRGPTDTQY